The sequence of this T cell receptor (beta chain) was determined in a study of cytomegalovirus exposure and HLA in healthy donors (dated by TCRdb to 2015 to 2018). With respect to the entire study: An earlier analysis of approximately 640 of the donors reported approximately 270 Gb of sequence data and approximately 110 million unique TCR beta sequences from 150 million to 200 million T cells. An early release that covered about 600 HLA-typed donors contained about 300 gigabases of sequencing data and about 93 million unique TCR sequences. The genetic ancestry cluster associated with self-reported Caucasian donors included over 65% of the 300 to 400 genotyped donors. The study was designed to test whether signatures of past pathogen exposure could be identified by cataloging public T cell receptors. The study used immunosequencing to profile the T cell repertoires of approximately 690 subjects and linked those repertoires to cytomegalovirus serostatus. Along with the roughly 710-subject first cohort, a separate validation cohort of over a hundred different subjects was used. To predict cytomegalovirus infection status, the study brought together high-throughput TCR immunosequencing, statistical association of individual TCRs with disease status, and machine learning. A later analysis re-analyzed previously published TCR beta repertoires from 650 to 800 donors and added high-resolution HLA genotyping to study TCR occurrence patterns. The later analysis used no new phenotypic data to find candidate immune exposures, relying instead on TCR beta sequences and their occurrence across donors. To decide whether each TCR beta V gene segment behaved as functional or pseudogenic, an earlier analysis of 587 of the donors relied on high-throughput TCR beta sequencing. Donor age, sex, ethnicity and CMV serostatus were collected together with the repertoire data. A later genetic analysis used genome-wide SNP genotypes for about 60% of the roughly 700 donors, treating that subset as a discovery cohort. Every discovery cohort repertoire had been produced on one sequencing platform. Class I and class II HLA loci were covered by the typing at four-digit resolution. Typing coverage differed by locus: A, B, C, DRB1 and DQB1 were typed in about 620-630 donors, DQA1 in 500 to 550, DPA1 in around 580, and DPB1 in about 450. A few DR-DQ haplotypes were treated as single units for association and clustering because of strong linkage in the cohort. Among roughly 400 genotyped donors of the cohort, an average of roughly 230,000 unique TCR beta nucleotide sequences was sequenced per donor, of which about 18% were non-productive.

Overall study results and their limits: This cohort had only TCR beta chains sequenced, and the lack of alpha or paired-chain data limited which features could be detected. A further reported finding was that TCR beta sequences accurately predicted the HLA-A and HLA-B alleles for most subjects in the first cohort. Strong co-occurrence of HLA alleles, especially DR and DQ, made assigning TCR associations to individual alleles difficult. Because some donors lacked HLA typing at each locus, the association tests relied only on the typed subset. CMV serostatus was the only immune exposure information available for the cohort. A cluster of highly shared sequence variants was judged likely to be a technical artifact of the sequencing pipeline. Most TCR sequences were seen in very few donors, while some public TCRs were found in many individuals. A later analysis found that HLA-associated TCR beta chains were more clonally expanded and had lower generation probabilities than equally common non-associated chains. In a later analysis, several top co-occurrence clusters were reported to appear linked to parvovirus B19, influenza, CMV and Epstein-Barr virus. Three of the identified cytomegalovirus-associated TCR beta chains were confirmed in vitro to be specific for cytomegalovirus antigens. A total of 164 TCR beta chains were listed by the study as associated with cytomegalovirus. V-gene and J-gene trimming of TCR beta chains was associated with a missense DCLRE1C variant in a later genetic analysis, and the association was replicated in an independent cohort. In an earlier analysis of approximately 590 of the donors, most TCR beta V segments appeared in productive rearrangements about 87% or about 30% of the time, broadly matching IMGT annotations. Linkage disequilibrium might explain the correlated functional status among segregating V segments, but an unknown experimental factor could not be ruled out. The earlier analysis of about 600 of the donors excluded fewer than 20 rarely observed V segments, including chromosome 9 orphons, because counts were too low. The classifier was reported to diagnose cytomegalovirus status with high specificity and sensitivity in both the original and validation cohorts. A later genetic analysis reported fewer N-insertions in productive TCRs among donors in an Asian-associated ancestry cluster than the roughly 700-donor mean. According to a later analysis, most CMV-associated TCR beta chains appeared to be HLA-restricted, and the HLA associations seemed to be driven largely by CMV exposure. According to a later analysis, TCR association rates differed among HLA loci, with DRB1 alleles showing the most associated TCRs and HLA-C alleles showing the fewest. Roughly uniform sequencing depth across donors was assumed in presence/absence analyses, although this assumption may not hold. In a later analysis, about 16,000 TCR beta sequences were associated with specific HLA alleles at a false discovery rate of 0.05. The 87-base-pair reads could not distinguish some IMGT-functional V segments, including TRBV6-2 and TRBV6-3, so those segments were excluded. According to the authors, the approach could potentially be generalized to other disease states and immunological phenotypes.

In total, 500 to 700 healthy bone marrow donors made up the cohort. At the time of sampling, all cohort members were nominally healthy, though unrecorded immune exposures were likely present. The donor was CMV seropositive and belonged to the group of about 290 seropositive cohort members. A peripheral blood sample was collected from each donor, and TCR beta sequencing was performed on peripheral blood mononuclear cells. The Qiagen DNeasy Blood Extraction Kit was used to extract genomic DNA from the blood cell samples. Of note for this clone: Its binding antigen is unknown. Per-nucleotide qualities are absent, and no much larger clonotype sits a single base away.

The CDR3 measures 18 amino acids from cysteine to phenylalanine. Just the 54-base CDR3 DNA is kept, in frame starting at base 1. The receptor library was made with the immunoSEQ multiplex PCR assay. For the multiplex PCR, a mixture combining 60 forward primers for TCR Vbeta segments and 13 reverse primers for TCR Jbeta segments was used. The CDR3 region of rearranged TCR beta genes was amplified from genomic DNA by a multiplex PCR assay. On the Illumina HiSeq System, the amplified TCR beta libraries were sequenced as 87-base-pair reads. The authors' pipeline ran thus. In a later analysis, some 80 million unique TCR beta chains were counted across the roughly 670 repertoires, and approximately 11 million of these chains were shared by at least two donors. Raw reads were error-corrected and collapsed into unique sequences with a nearest-neighbor algorithm that merged closely related sequences to remove PCR and sequencing errors. To assign V, D and J gene segments, CDR3 sequences were aligned to IMGT reference sequences. Each retained sequence needed at least a six-nucleotide match to both a V gene segment and a J gene segment. A rearrangement counted as productive if the CDR3 had no stop codons and remained in frame with V and J, and every other rearrangement counted as non-productive. CDR3 was defined according to IMGT convention as the region running from the second conserved V-encoded cysteine to the conserved J-encoded phenylalanine. The earlier analysis of around 640 of the donors excluded sequences that lacked an unambiguous match to a single V gene segment. In an earlier analysis of 450 to 700 of the donors, V segments were called functional above 56.7% productive rearrangements and were called segregating when the between-donor standard deviation exceeded 5%. A statistical classification framework was built for diagnosing cytomegalovirus status from the catalog of TCR beta chain sequences. A later analysis assigned V and J genes by comparing TCR nucleotide sequences with IMGT/GENE-DB human TR gene sequences. A later analysis assigned CDR3 sequences and most-parsimonious VDJ recombination scenarios with the TCRdist pipeline. In a later analysis, every TCR beta chain was defined by the combination of its CDR3 amino acid sequence and its V-gene family, and reads without a unique V-gene family were dropped. As a way to deal with suspected cross-contamination and a sequencing artifact, a later analysis dropped over 550 nucleotide sequences that were highly shared and had low generation probability. A later analysis calculated a clonal expansion index for each public chain from normalized within-repertoire ranks of inferred template counts. A later analysis computed generation probabilities with a VDJ recombination model fitted to out-of-frame rearrangements, and checked the results against IGoR. A later analysis scored TCR-TCR, TCR-HLA and TCR-CMV co-occurrence with hypergeometric tests, applying a repertoire-size bias correction to TCR pairs. False discovery rates were estimated in a later analysis by permuting HLA or CMV assignments 20 times. In a later analysis, co-occurring TCRs were grouped using DBSCAN, and TCRdist sequence similarity was added for clustering within HLA-allele-positive subsets. Repertoires with fewer than 30,000 or more than 120,000 public chains were left out of co-occurrence clustering, as were about 5 repertoires with anomalous nucleotide sharing. TCRdb took over this immuneACCESS table, retaining in-frame rearrangements with V and J assigned. Such tables are incomplete; in checked studies, under half of the missing clones stem from an unresolved V gene, and the remainder is unexplained. Clone size and V and J calls were adopted from that table, with D and trimming inferred from the DNA. In all, the sample holds about 95,000 clones, and approximately 80% of those were seen once. Clones ranked in the top ten supply roughly 4% of the sample.

The V and J segments used are TRBV21-1 and TRBJ2-1; TRBD2, the table's D call, lacks a check against the DNA. TRBV21-1 is noted as a pseudogene. The sequence came from a woman in her forties in good health and CMV-seropositive. Source material: PBMCs. At the DNA level, the sequence is TGTGCCAGCAGCAAAGGGGATAGCGGGGAGAGCTCCTACAATGAGCAGTTCTTC. Its protein product is CASSKGDSGESSYNEQFF.